The clone carrying this T cell receptor beta chain was picked up a small number of times. This may come from a read error, since a much larger clone is one base off. This record belongs to a study of regulatory T cells in long-lasting Graves disease. Time point defined: newly diagnosed GD, antithyroid drugs for less than 3 months. RNA extracted from PBMCs served as the sequencing template. TCR beta libraries were built with iRepertoire HTBI primers and Arm-PCR of CDR3 regions. TCRdb re-called the multiplex PCR reads through MiXCR, storing one row per CDR3 protein. This sample has hundreds of thousands of distinct CDR3 sequences; roughly 15% occur once, and the top ten carry 9.5% to 12%. Trimming cost V 3 bases and J 3 bases, with 24 bases left between them. The CDR3 has 17 amino acids. CDR1 is DFQATT, CDR2 SNEGSKA, per germline (reference sequence). The same sample was also studied in work on T cells in Graves' hyperthyroidism and ophthalmopathy.

Here the sequenced sample was peripheral blood mononuclear cells (PBMCs), taken at new diagnosis, from a patient treated with antithyroid drugs. The V call is TRBV20-1, the J call TRBJ2-7; D is unresolved. The clonotype comes from a woman under 40 with Graves disease. The CDR3 loop reads CSASPPTAPISFYEQYF. The DNA for the CDR3 is TGCAGTGCTAGCCCCCCTACCGCTCCAATTTCCTTCTACGAGCAGTACTTC.